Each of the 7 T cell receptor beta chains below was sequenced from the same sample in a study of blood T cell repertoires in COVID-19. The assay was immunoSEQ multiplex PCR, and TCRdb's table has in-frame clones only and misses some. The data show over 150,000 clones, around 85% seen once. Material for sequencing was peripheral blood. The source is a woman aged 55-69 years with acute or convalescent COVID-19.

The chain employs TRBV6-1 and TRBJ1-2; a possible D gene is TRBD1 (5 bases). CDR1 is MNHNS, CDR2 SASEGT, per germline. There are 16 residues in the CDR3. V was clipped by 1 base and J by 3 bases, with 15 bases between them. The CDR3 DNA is TGTGCCAGCAGTGAAGGGGGGGTCCCCTATGACTATGGCTACACCTTC. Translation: CASSEGGVPYDYGYTF.

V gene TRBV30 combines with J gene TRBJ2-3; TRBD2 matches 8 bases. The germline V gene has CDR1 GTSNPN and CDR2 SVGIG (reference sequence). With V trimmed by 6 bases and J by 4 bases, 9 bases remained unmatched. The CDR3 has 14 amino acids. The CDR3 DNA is TGTGCCTGTACGAGTAGCGGGGCCGCAGATACGCAGTATTTT. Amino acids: CACTSSGAADTQYF.

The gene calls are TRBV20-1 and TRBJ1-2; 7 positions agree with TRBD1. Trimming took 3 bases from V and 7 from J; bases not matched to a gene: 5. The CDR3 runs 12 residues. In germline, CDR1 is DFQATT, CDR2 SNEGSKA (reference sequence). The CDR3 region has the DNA TGCAGTGCTAGTCAGGGACAGCGTGGCTACACCTTC. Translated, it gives CSASQGQRGYTF.

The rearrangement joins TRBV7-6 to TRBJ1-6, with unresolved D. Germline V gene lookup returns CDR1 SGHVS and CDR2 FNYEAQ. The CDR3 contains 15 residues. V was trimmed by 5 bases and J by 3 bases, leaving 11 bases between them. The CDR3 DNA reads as TGTGCCAGCAGCATTTCCTCGGGCTATAATTCACCCCTCCACTTT. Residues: CASSISSGYNSPLHF.

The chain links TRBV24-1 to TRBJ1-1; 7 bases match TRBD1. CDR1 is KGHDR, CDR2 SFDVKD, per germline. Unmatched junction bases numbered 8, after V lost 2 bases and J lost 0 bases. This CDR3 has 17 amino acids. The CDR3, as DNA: TGTGCCACCAGTGATTCTTACAGGGGCCTTGTGAACACTGAAGCTTTCTTT. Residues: CATSDSYRGLVNTEAFF.

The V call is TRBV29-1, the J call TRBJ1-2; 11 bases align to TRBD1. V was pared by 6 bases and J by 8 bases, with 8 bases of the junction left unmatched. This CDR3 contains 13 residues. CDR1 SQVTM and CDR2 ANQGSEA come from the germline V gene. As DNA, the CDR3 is TGCAGCGTCCTGGGACAGGGGGTGGGAGGCTACACCTTC. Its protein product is CSVLGQGVGGYTF.

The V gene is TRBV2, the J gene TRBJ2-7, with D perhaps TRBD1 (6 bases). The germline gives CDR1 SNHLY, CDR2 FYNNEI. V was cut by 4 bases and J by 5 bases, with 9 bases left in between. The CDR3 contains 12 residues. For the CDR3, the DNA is TGTGCCAGCAGTGTCTGGGGGCACGAGCAGTACTTC. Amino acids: CASSVWGHEQYF.